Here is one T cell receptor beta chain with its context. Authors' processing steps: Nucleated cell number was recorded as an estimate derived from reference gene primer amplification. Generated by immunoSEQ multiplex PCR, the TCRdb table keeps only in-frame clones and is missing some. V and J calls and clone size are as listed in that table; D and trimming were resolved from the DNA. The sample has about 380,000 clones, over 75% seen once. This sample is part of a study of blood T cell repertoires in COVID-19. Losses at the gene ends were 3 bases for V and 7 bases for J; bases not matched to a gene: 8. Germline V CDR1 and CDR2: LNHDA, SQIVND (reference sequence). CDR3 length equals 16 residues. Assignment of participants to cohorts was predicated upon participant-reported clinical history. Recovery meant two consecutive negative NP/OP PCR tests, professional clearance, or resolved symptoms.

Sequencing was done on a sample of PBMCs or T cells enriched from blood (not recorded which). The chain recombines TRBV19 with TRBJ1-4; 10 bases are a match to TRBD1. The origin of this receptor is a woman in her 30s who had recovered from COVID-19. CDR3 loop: CASSIDDRGHFEKLFF. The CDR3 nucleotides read TGTGCCAGTAGTATCGACGACAGGGGGCATTTTGAAAAACTGTTTTTT.